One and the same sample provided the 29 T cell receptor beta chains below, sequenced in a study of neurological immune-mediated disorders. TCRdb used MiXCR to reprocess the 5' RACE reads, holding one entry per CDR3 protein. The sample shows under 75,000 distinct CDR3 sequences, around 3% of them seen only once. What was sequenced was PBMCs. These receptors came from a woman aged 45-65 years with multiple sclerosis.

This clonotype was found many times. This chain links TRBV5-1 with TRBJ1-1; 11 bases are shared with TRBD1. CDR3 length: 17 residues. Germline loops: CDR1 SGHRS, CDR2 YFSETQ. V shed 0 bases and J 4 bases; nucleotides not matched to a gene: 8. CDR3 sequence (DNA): TGCGCCAGCAGCTTGGGGTTGGACAGGGGGCTGGTCACTGAAGCTTTCTTT. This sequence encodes CASSLGLDRGLVTEAFF.

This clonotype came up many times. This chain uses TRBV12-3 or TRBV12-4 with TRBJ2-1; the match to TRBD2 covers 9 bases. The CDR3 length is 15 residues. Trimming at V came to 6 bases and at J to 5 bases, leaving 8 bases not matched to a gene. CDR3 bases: TGTGCCAGCAGGCTAGCGGGGCCGCCCAACAATGAGCAGTTCTTC. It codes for CASRLAGPPNNEQFF.

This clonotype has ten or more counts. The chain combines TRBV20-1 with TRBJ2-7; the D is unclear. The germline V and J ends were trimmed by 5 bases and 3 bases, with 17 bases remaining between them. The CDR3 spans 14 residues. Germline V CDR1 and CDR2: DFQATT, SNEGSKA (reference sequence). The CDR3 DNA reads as TGCAGTGCTGGTCAGGCGGTTACTCGCTACGAGCAGTACTTC. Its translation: CSAGQAVTRYEQYF.

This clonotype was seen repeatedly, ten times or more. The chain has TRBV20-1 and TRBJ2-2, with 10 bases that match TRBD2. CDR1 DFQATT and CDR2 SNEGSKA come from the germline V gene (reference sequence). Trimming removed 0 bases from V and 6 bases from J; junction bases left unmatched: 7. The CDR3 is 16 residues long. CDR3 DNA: TGCAGTGCTAGAGACTCCTCTAGCGGGGGTGCCGGGGAGCTGTTTTTT. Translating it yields CSARDSSSGGAGELFF.

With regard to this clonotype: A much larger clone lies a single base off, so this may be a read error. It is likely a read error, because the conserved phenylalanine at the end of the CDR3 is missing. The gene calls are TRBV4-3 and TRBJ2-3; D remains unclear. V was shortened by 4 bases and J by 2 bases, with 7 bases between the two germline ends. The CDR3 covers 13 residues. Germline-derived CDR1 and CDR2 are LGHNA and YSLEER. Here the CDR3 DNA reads TGCGCCAGCAGCCTGGGAAACACAGATACGCAGTATATT. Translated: CASSLGNTDTQYI.

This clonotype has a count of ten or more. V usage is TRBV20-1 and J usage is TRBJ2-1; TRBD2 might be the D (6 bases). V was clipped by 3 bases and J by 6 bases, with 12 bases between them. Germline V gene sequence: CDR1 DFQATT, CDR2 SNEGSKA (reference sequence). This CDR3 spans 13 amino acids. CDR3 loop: CSARPRGGNEQFF. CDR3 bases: TGCAGTGCTAGGCCTCGGGGAGGCAATGAGCAGTTCTTC.

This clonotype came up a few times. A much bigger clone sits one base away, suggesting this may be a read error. CDR3 in amino acids: CASSLSPHYAQYV. The CDR3 bases are TGTGCCAGCAGTTTATCCCCCCACTACGCGCAGTACGTC. This chain connects TRBV27 to TRBJ2-7, with D hard to call. CDR3 size: 13 residues. Germline-derived CDR1 and CDR2 are MNHEY and SMNVEV (reference sequence).

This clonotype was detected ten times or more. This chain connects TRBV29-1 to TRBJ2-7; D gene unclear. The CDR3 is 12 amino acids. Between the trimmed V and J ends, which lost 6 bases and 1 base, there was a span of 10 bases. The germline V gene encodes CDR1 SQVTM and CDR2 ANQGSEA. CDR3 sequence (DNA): TGCAGCGTGCTGGACGTATCCTACGAGCAGTACTTC. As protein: CSVLDVSYEQYF.

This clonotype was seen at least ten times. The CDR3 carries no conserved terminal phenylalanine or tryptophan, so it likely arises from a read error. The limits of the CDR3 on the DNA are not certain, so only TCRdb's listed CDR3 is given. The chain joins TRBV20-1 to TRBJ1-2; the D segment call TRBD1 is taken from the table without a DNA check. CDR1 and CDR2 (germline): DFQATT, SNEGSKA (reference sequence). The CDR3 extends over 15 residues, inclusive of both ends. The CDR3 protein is CSARDSRGSMASKVH.

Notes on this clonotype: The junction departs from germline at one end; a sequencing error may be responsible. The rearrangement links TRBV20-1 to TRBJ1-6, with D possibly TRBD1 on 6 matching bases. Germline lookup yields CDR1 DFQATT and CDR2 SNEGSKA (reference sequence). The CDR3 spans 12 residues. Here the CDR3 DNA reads TGCAGTGTCAGCCAGGGGAATTCAACCCTCAACTTT. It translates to CSVSQGNSTLNF.

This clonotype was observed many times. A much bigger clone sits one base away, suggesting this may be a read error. DNA of the CDR3: TGTGACAGCGGAGAAGGCGCGTTCCCCCTCCACTTT. It specifies CDSGEGAFPLHF. The chain carries TRBV25-1 and TRBJ1-6; D is undetermined. This CDR3 contains 12 residues. Per the germline V gene, CDR1 is MGHDK and CDR2 is SYGVNS.

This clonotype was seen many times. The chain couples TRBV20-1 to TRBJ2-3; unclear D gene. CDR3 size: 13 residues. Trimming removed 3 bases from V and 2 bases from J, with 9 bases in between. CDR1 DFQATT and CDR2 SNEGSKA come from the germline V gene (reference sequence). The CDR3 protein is CSASPDPTDTQYF. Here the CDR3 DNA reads TGCAGTGCTAGCCCCGACCCCACAGATACGCAGTATTTT.

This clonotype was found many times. In nucleotides, the CDR3 is TGTGCCAGCAGCTTTTACAGGGGATCTGGAAACACCATATATTTT. It codes for CASSFYRGSGNTIYF. The chain links TRBV7-2 to TRBJ1-3; 7 bases line up with TRBD1. The CDR3 is made up of 15 amino acids. Trimming at V came to 3 bases and at J to 1 base, leaving 3 bases not matched to a gene. Per the germline V gene, CDR1 is SGHTA and CDR2 is FQGNSA.

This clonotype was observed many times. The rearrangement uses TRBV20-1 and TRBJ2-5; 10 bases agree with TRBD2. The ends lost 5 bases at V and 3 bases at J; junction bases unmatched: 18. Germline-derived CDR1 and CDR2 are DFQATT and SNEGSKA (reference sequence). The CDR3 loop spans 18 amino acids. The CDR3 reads CSAPTGWLAGAPKETQYF. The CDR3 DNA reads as TGCAGTGCTCCGACAGGGTGGCTAGCGGGAGCCCCAAAAGAGACCCAGTACTTC.

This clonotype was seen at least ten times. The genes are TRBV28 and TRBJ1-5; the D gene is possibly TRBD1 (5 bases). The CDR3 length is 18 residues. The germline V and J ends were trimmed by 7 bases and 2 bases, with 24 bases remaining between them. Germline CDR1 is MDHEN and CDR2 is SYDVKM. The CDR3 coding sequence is TGTGCCAGCACGTTTGGGGGTTTTGGTGTATCGGGCAATCAGCCCCAGCATTTT. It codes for CASTFGGFGVSGNQPQHF.

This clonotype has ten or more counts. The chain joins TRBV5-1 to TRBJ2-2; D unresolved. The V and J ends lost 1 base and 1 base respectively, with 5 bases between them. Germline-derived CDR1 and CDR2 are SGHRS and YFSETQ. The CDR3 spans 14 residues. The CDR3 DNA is TGCGCCAGCAGCTTGAACGGGAACACCGGGGAGCTGTTTTTT. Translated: CASSLNGNTGELFF.

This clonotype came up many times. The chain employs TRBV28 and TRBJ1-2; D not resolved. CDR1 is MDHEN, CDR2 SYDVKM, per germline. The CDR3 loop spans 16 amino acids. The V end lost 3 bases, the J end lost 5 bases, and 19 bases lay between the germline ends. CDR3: CASSFTATEKIYGYTF. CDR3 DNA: TGTGCCAGCAGTTTTACAGCAACCGAGAAGATTTATGGCTACACCTTC.

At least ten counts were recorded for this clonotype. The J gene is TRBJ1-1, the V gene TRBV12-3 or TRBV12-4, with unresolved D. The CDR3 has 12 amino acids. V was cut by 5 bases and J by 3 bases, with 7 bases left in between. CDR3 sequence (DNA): TGTGCCAGCAGTCGTAGCTACACTGAAGCTTTCTTT. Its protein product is CASSRSYTEAFF.

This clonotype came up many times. Here the CDR3 DNA reads TGCGCCAGCAGCCCTGACAGGGCCTCCTATAATTCACCCCTCCACTTT. Translated: CASSPDRASYNSPLHF. V is TRBV5-1 and J is TRBJ1-6, with TRBD1 matching 7 bases. Per the germline V gene, CDR1 is SGHRS and CDR2 is YFSETQ. CDR3 length: 16 residues. J gave up 0 bases and V 4 bases, and 4 bases lay outside the gene matches. The complete variable domain, with remaining parts taken from reference TRBV5-1 and TRBJ1-6, reads KAGVTQTPRYLIKTRGQQVTLSCSPISGHRSVSWYQQTPGQGLQFLFEYFSETQRNKGNFPGRFSGRQFSNSRSEMNVSTLELGDSALYLCASSPDRASYNSPLHFGNGTRLTVT.

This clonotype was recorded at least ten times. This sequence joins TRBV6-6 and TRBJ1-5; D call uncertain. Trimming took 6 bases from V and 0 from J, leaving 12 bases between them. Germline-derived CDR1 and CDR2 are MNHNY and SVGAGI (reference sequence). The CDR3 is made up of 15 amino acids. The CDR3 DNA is TGTGCCAGCAGCAACGCGGATTATAGCAATCAGCCCCAGCATTTT. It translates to CASSNADYSNQPQHF.

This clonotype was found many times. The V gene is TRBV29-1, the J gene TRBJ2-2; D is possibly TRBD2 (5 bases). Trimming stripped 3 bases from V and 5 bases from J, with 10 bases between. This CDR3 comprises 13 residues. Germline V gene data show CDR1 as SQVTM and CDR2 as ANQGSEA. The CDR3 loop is CSVDYEGTGELFF. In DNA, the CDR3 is TGCAGCGTTGACTATGAGGGTACCGGGGAGCTGTTTTTT.

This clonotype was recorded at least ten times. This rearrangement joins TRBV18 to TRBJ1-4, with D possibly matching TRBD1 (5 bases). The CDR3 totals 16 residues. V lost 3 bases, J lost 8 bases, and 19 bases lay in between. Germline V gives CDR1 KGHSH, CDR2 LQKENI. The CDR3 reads CASSPSSGTAGEKLFF. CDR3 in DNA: TGTGCCAGCTCACCGTCGTCCGGGACCGCCGGGGAAAAACTGTTTTTT.

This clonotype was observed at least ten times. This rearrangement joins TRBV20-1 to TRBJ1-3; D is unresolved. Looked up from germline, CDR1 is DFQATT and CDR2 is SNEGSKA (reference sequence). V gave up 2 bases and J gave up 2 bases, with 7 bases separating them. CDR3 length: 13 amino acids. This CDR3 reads CSARRHTGNTIYF. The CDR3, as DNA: TGCAGTGCTAGACGACACACTGGAAACACCATATATTTT.

CDR3: CASSQGVFPETQYF. As DNA, the CDR3 is TGTGCCAGCAGCCAAGGCGTCTTCCCAGAGACCCAGTACTTC. The rearrangement joins TRBV4-2 to TRBJ2-5; D is ambiguous. There are 14 residues in the CDR3. Trimming pared 1 base from V and 4 bases from J, leaving 10 bases between. Germline assignment: CDR1 LGHNA and CDR2 YNFKEQ.

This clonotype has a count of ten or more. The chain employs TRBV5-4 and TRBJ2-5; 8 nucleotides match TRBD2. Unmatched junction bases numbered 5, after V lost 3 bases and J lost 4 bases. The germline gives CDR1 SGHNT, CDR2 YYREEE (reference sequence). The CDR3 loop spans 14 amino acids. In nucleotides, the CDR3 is TGTGCCAGCAGCTACGGGGGGGCAGGAGAGACCCAGTACTTC. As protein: CASSYGGAGETQYF.

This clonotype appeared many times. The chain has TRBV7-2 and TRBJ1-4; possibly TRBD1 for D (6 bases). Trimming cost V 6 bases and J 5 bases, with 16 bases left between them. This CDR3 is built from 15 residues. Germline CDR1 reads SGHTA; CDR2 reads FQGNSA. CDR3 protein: CASSPYRVGNEKLFF. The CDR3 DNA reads TGTGCCAGCAGTCCATACAGGGTGGGCAATGAAAAACTGTTTTTT.

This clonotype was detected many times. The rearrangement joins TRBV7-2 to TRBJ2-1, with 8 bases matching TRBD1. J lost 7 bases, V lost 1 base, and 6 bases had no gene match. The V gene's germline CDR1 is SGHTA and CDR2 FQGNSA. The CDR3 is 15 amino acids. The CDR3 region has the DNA TGTGCCAGCAGCTTAGTTCAGGGGGCGCGGAATGAGCAGTTCTTC. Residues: CASSLVQGARNEQFF.

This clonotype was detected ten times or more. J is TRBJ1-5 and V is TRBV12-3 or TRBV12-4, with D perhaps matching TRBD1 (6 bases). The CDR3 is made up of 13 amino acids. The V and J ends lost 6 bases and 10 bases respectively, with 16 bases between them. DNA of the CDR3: TGTGCCAGCAGCTGGACAGCCGGAAAACCCCAGCATTTT. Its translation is CASSWTAGKPQHF.

In DNA, the CDR3 is TGCAGTGCTAAGATGACAGAAAACACTGAAGCTTTCTTT. This encodes CSAKMTENTEAFF. The chain joins TRBV20-1 to TRBJ1-1; TRBD1 might be the D (5 bases). CDR1 and CDR2 from the germline V gene are DFQATT and SNEGSKA (reference sequence). The CDR3 extends over 13 amino acids. The V and J ends lost 4 bases and 2 bases respectively, with 11 bases between them.